Below, 20 T cell receptor beta chains from the same sample are listed, as sequenced in a study of tissue T cells after allogeneic stem cell transplantation. The protocol was immunoSEQ multiplex PCR, while the TCRdb copy is restricted to in-frame clones and leaves out a portion. This sample has tens of thousands of clones, with about 70% found just once. The sample consisted of tissue from the ileum, taken at autopsy. The receptors shown here come from a female donor older than 55 with lung cancer.

The chain employs TRBV30 and TRBJ2-4; 7 bases are a match to TRBD2. CDR1 and CDR2 from the germline V gene are GTSNPN and SVGIG (reference sequence). With V trimmed by 7 bases and J by 3 bases, 9 bases remained unmatched. The CDR3 sequence is 14 residues long. CDR3 in DNA: TGTGCCTCAAGGGAGGGCGCTGGCAAAAACATTCAGTACTTC. Its protein product is CASREGAGKNIQYF.

This clone rates as medium-sized. Distinct nucleotide sequences in the sample also encode this CDR3. The genes are TRBV2 and TRBJ1-1, with D perhaps TRBD1 (5 bases). The germline V gene has CDR1 SNHLY and CDR2 FYNNEI. Trimming left V 3 bases short and J 1 base short, with 6 bases between. The CDR3 is 13 amino acids. CDR3 coding DNA: TGTGCCAGCAGTGACGGGACGAACACTGAAGCTTTCTTT. Protein: CASSDGTNTEAFF.

A few counts support this clone. The chain carries TRBV5-1 and TRBJ1-3, with D perhaps matching TRBD1 (6 bases). The CDR3 loop spans 17 amino acids. Trimming took off 2 bases at V and 0 bases at J, with 15 bases between the two ends. Germline V CDR1 and CDR2: SGHRS, YFSETQ. Here the CDR3 reads CASSLQIGQNSGNTIYF. The CDR3 region has the DNA TGCGCCAGCAGCTTACAAATTGGACAGAACTCTGGAAACACCATATATTTT.

The chain uses TRBV4-2 and TRBJ1-2; no reliable D call. Looked up from germline, CDR1 is LGHNA and CDR2 is YNFKEQ. Trimming removed 0 bases at V and 11 bases at J, with 16 bases between. The CDR3 totals 14 residues. The CDR3 loop reads CASSQDFDPRGYTF. As DNA, the CDR3 is TGTGCCAGCAGCCAAGACTTCGACCCCCGAGGATACACCTTC.

There are a few counts of this clone. The chain couples TRBV4-3 to TRBJ2-1; a weak D match, TRBD1 (6 bases). This CDR3 spans 17 amino acids. Germline V CDR1 and CDR2: LGHNA, YSLEER. V was cut by 4 bases and J by 2 bases, with 18 bases left in between. The DNA for the CDR3 is TGCGCCAGCAGCCCAGACTTGACTGGGGGCGCCTACAATGAGCAGTTCTTC. The encoded protein is CASSPDLTGGAYNEQFF.

This clone was recorded once. The chain recombines TRBV18 with TRBJ2-5, with D perhaps being TRBD1 or TRBD2 (5 bases each). Germline CDR1 and CDR2: KGHSH and LQKENI. Trimming took off 3 bases at V and 2 bases at J, with 7 bases between the two ends. The CDR3 is 13 residues long. As DNA, the CDR3 is TGTGCCAGCTCACCGGGGGTTCAAGAGACCCAGTACTTC. It specifies CASSPGVQETQYF.

The chain is built from TRBV11-3 and TRBJ2-1; D is possibly TRBD2 (6 bases). The CDR3 spans 17 residues. The V gene lost 6 bases and the J gene lost 1 base, with 19 bases spanning the gap. Germline CDR1 and CDR2: SGHNT and YENEEA. The CDR3 protein is CASRSRGGNPSYNEQFF. CDR3 DNA: TGTGCCAGCAGGTCCCGCGGCGGGAATCCGTCCTACAATGAGCAGTTCTTC. Looking up the rest from reference TRBV11-3 and TRBJ2-1 gives the full variable domain: EAGVVQSPRYKIIEKKQPVAFWCNPISGHNTLYWYLQNLGQGPELLIRYENEEAVDDSQLPKDRFSAERLKGVDSTLKIQPAELGDSAVYLCASRSRGGNPSYNEQFFGPGTRLTVL.

The rearrangement links TRBV4-2 to TRBJ1-1; D remains ambiguous. Germline-derived CDR1 and CDR2 are LGHNA and YNFKEQ. V dropped 0 bases and J dropped 1 base, with 9 bases sitting between them. This CDR3 is 15 amino acids long. CDR3 bases: TGTGCCAGCAGCCAAGAAGGATTCAGGAACACTGAAGCTTTCTTT. Its protein product is CASSQEGFRNTEAFF.

This clone appeared once. The junction and the germline gene differ at one end; a read error may be behind it. The V gene is TRBV30, the J gene TRBJ1-1; no definite D call. This CDR3 has 12 amino acids. From germline, CDR1 is GTSNPN and CDR2 SVGIG (reference sequence). CDR3: CAWSSSLTGAFF. The CDR3, as DNA: TGTGCCTGGAGTTCTTCTCTAACTGGAGCTTTCTTT.

Points on this clone: The junction differs from germline at one of its ends, possibly a read error. V and J are TRBV18 and TRBJ2-7, with TRBD1 matching over 8 bases. The V gene's germline CDR1 is KGHSH and CDR2 LQKENI. The CDR3 is made up of 18 amino acids. The CDR3: CASSPPTSSGTGSSEQYF. In DNA form, the CDR3 reads TGTGCCAGCTCCCCGCCAACGTCGAGTGGGACAGGTTCCTCCGAGCAGTACTTC.

The gene calls are TRBV29-1 and TRBJ1-1, with D possibly being TRBD1 (6 bases). Germline V gene sequence: CDR1 SQVTM, CDR2 ANQGSEA. Trimming stripped 7 bases from V and 0 bases from J, with 12 bases between. CDR3 length equals 13 residues. The CDR3 reads CSAKDSMNTEAFF. The CDR3 DNA reads as TGCAGCGCTAAGGACAGCATGAACACTGAAGCTTTCTTT.

This chain links TRBV19 with TRBJ2-2, with 7 bases matching TRBD2. Germline CDR1 is LNHDA and CDR2 is SQIVND (reference sequence). The CDR3 sequence is 14 residues long. V shed 6 bases, J shed 4 bases, and the junction held 5 bases outside the gene matches. CDR3 loop: CASSVGGSTGELFF. The CDR3 DNA reads TGTGCCAGTAGCGTCGGGGGGAGCACCGGGGAGCTGTTTTTT.

This clone was detected a few times. J is TRBJ2-3 and V is TRBV2; D call uncertain. The CDR3 totals 12 residues. In germline, CDR1 is SNHLY, CDR2 FYNNEI. V dropped 2 bases and J dropped 9 bases, with 9 bases sitting between them. The CDR3 DNA sequence: TGTGCCAGCAGTGAAATCGGAGTAACGCAGTATTTT. Its protein is CASSEIGVTQYF.

J is TRBJ1-6 and V is TRBV14, with D maybe TRBD1 (5 bases). The CDR3 extends over 16 amino acids. Between the trimmed V and J ends, which lost 4 bases and 7 bases, there was a span of 17 bases. Germline V gene sequence: CDR1 SGHDN, CDR2 FVKESK. CDR3 protein: CASSRQGLRGNSPLHF. As DNA, the CDR3 is TGTGCCAGCAGCCGTCAGGGACTACGGGGCAATTCACCCCTCCACTTT.

This sequence joins TRBV7-2 and TRBJ2-5; 7 bases fit TRBD1. V was pared by 4 bases and J by 2 bases, with 7 bases of the junction left unmatched. Germline V gene lookup returns CDR1 SGHTA and CDR2 FQGNSA. The length of the CDR3 is 15 residues. The CDR3 region is CASSSGQPNQETQYF. CDR3 DNA sequence: TGTGCCAGCAGCTCGGGACAGCCTAATCAAGAGACCCAGTACTTC. Supplemented by reference TRBV7-2 and TRBJ2-5, the full variable domain reads GAGVSQSPSNKVTEKGKDVELRCDPISGHTALYWYRQSLGQGLEFLIYFQGNSAPDKSGLPSDRFSAERTGGSVSTLTIQRTQQEDSAVYLCASSSGQPNQETQYFGPGTRLLVL.

J is TRBJ1-4 and V is TRBV5-4; maybe TRBD1 (6 bases). The germline V gene has CDR1 SGHNT and CDR2 YYREEE (reference sequence). V was shortened by 3 bases and J by 6 bases, with 9 bases between the two germline ends. The CDR3 has 13 residues. The CDR3, as DNA: TGTGCCAGCAGCTCTACAGGGCATGAAAAACTGTTTTTT. Amino acid sequence: CASSSTGHEKLFF.

V gene TRBV28 combines with J gene TRBJ1-5; D gene ambiguous. V shed 7 bases and J shed 1 base, with 17 bases lying between them. Germline CDR1 is MDHEN and CDR2 is SYDVKM. The CDR3 totals 16 residues. This CDR3 is CASIVAGRGSNQPQHF. The CDR3 DNA reads as TGTGCCAGCATTGTGGCCGGGCGAGGGAGCAATCAGCCCCAGCATTTT. Drawing the rest from reference TRBV28 and TRBJ1-5, the complete variable domain is DVKVTQSSRYLVKRTGEKVFLECVQDMDHENMFWYRQDPGLGLRLIYFSYDVKMKEKGDIPEGYSVSREKKERFSLILESASTNQTSMYLCASIVAGRGSNQPQHFGDGTRLSIL.

The V call is TRBV11-2, the J call TRBJ1-2; TRBD1 might be the D (5 bases). CDR3 length: 14 amino acids. Germline V lookup: CDR1 SGHAT, CDR2 FQNNGV. Trimming took 1 base from V and 2 from J, leaving 8 bases between them. The CDR3 here is CASSLAGRNYGYTF. As DNA, the CDR3 is TGTGCCAGCAGCTTAGCGGGACGGAACTATGGCTACACCTTC.

This clone showed up just a few times. The gene calls are TRBV5-1 and TRBJ2-7, with D unresolved. V shed 2 bases and J shed 2 bases, with 11 bases lying between them. Germline CDR1 is SGHRS and CDR2 is YFSETQ. This CDR3 spans 14 amino acids. The CDR3 protein is CASSFYAATYEQYF. CDR3 DNA sequence: TGCGCCAGCAGCTTTTACGCAGCCACCTACGAGCAGTACTTC.

V usage is TRBV6-6 and J usage is TRBJ2-1; D is unresolved. V dropped 4 bases and J dropped 8 bases, with 12 bases sitting between them. This CDR3 is built from 13 residues. In germline, CDR1 is MNHNY, CDR2 SVGAGI (reference sequence). The CDR3 spells CASSSLILDEQFF. CDR3 coding DNA: TGTGCCAGCAGTTCCCTAATTTTGGATGAGCAGTTCTTC.